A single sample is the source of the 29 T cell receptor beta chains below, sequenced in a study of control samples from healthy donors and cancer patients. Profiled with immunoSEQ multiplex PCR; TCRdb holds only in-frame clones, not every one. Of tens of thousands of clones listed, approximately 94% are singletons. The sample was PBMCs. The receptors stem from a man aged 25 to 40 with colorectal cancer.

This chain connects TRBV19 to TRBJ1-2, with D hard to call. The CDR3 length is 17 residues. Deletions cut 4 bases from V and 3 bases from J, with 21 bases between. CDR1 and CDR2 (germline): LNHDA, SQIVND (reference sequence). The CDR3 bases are TGTGCCAGTAGTAAGGGTCCCGCCGGTCAGGAGGACTATGGCTACACCTTC. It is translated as CASSKGPAGQEDYGYTF.

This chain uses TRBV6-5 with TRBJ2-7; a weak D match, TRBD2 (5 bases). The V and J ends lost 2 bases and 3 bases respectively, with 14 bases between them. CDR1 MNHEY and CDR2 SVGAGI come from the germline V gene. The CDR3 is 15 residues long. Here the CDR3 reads CASSYHEGEGYEQYF. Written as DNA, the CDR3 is TGTGCCAGCAGTTACCATGAGGGCGAGGGCTACGAGCAGTACTTC.

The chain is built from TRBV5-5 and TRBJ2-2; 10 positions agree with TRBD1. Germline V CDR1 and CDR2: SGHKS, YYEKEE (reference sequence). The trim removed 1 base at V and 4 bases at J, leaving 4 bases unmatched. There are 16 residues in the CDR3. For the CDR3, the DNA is TGTGCCAGCAGCTTGTCCGGGACAGGGGTCACCGGGGAGCTGTTTTTT. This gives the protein CASSLSGTGVTGELFF.

The CDR3 reads CAWSPGGRTSEAFF. In DNA form, the CDR3 reads TGTGCCTGGAGCCCAGGGGGCCGGACGTCTGAAGCTTTCTTT. This chain links TRBV30 with TRBJ1-1, with 8 bases aligning to TRBD1. V was clipped by 3 bases and J by 6 bases; unmatched bases: 9. CDR1 and CDR2 from the germline V gene are GTSNPN and SVGIG (reference sequence). CDR3 length equals 14 residues.

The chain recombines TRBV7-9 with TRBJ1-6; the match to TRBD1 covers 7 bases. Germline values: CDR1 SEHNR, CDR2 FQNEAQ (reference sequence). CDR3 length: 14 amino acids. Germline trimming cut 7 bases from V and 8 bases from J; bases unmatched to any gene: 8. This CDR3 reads CASKGGTADSPLHF. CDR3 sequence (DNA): TGTGCCAGCAAGGGCGGGACAGCAGATTCACCCCTCCACTTT.

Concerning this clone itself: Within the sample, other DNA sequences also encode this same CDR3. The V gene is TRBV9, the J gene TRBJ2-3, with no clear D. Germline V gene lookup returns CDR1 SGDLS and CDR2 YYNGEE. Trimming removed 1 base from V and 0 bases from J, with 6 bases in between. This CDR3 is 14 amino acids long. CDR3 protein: CASSVRTSTDTQYF. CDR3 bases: TGTGCCAGCAGCGTAAGAACAAGCACAGATACGCAGTATTTT. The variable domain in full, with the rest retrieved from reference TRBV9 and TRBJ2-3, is DSGVTQTPKHLITATGQRVTLRCSPRSGDLSVYWYQQSLDQGLQFLIQYYNGEERAKGNILERFSAQQFPDLHSELNLSSLELGDSALYFCASSVRTSTDTQYFGPGTRLTVL.

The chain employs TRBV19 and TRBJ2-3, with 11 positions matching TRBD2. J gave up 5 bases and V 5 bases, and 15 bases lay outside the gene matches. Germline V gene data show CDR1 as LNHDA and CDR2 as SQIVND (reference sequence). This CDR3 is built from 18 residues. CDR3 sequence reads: CASSFSSPSGGHIDTQYF. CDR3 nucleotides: TGTGCCAGTAGTTTTTCTTCTCCTAGCGGGGGGCATATAGATACGCAGTATTTT.

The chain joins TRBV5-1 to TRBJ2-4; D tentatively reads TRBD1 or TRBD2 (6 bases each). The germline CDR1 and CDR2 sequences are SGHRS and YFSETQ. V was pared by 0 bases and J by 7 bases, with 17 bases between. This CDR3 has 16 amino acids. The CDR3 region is CASSLAGGPRINIQYF. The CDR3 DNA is TGCGCCAGCAGCTTGGCCGGGGGCCCCAGGATCAACATTCAGTACTTC.

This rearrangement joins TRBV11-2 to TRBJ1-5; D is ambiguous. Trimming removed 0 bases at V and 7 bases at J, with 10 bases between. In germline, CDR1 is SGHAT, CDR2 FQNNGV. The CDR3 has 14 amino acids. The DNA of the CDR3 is TGTGCCAGCAGCTTAGATCCGGGCACCCAGCCCCAGCATTTT. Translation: CASSLDPGTQPQHF.

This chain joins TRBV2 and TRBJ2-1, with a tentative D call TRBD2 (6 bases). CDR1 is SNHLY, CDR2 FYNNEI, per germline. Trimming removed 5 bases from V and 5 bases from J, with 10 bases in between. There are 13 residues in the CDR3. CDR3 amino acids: CASSLRGDNEQFF. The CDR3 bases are TGTGCCAGCAGTTTGCGGGGAGACAATGAGCAGTTCTTC.

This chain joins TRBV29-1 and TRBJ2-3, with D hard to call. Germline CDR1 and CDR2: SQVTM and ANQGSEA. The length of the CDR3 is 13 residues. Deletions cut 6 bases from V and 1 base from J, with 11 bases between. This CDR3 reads CSVVREGTDTQYF. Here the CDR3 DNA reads TGCAGCGTAGTTAGAGAGGGCACAGATACGCAGTATTTT.

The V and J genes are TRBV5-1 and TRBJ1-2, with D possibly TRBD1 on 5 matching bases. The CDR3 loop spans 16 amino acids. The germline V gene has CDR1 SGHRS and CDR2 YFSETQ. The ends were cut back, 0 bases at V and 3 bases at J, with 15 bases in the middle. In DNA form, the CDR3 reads TGCGCCAGCAGCTTGGCCAGGGATCCCCCTTACTATGGCTACACCTTC. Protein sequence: CASSLARDPPYYGYTF.

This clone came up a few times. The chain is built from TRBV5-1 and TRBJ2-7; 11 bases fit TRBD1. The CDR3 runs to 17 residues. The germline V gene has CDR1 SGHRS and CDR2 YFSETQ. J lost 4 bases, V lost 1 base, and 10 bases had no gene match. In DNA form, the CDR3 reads TGCGCCAGCAGCTTGTTAGGGACAGGGGGGATTGGGTACGAGCAGTACTTC. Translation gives CASSLLGTGGIGYEQYF. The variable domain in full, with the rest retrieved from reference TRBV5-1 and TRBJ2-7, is KAGVTQTPRYLIKTRGQQVTLSCSPISGHRSVSWYQQTPGQGLQFLFEYFSETQRNKGNFPGRFSGRQFSNSRSEMNVSTLELGDSALYLCASSLLGTGGIGYEQYFGPGTRLTVT.

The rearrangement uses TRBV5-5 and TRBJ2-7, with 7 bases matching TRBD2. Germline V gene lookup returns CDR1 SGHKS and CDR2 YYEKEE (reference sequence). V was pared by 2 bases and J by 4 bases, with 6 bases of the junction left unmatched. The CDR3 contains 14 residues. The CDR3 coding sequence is TGTGCCAGCAGCTTTCTCGGGGGGAGGTACGAGCAGTACTTC. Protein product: CASSFLGGRYEQYF.

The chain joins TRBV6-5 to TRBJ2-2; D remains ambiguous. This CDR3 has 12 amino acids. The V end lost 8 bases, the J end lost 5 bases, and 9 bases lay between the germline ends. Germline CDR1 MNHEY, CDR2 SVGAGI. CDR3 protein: CASHGLTGELFF. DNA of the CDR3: TGTGCCAGCCATGGGTTGACCGGGGAGCTGTTTTTT.

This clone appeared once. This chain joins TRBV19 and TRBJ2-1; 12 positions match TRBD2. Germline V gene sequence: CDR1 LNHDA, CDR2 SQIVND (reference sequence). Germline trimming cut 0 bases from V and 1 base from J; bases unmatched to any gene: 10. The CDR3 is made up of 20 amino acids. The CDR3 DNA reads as TGTGCCAGTAGTATAGATCTTGAACTAGCGGGGGGTAATTCCTACAATGAGCAGTTCTTC. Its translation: CASSIDLELAGGNSYNEQFF.

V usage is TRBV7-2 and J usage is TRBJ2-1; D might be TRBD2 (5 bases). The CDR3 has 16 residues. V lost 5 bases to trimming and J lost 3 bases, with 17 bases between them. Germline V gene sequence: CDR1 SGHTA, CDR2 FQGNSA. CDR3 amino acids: CASSPREPLFYNEQFF. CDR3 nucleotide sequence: TGTGCCAGCAGCCCCCGGGAACCTCTCTTCTACAATGAGCAGTTCTTC.

CDR3: CASSLAGTEVYEQYF. In nucleotides, the CDR3 is TGTGCCAGCAGCTTAGCCGGGACAGAGGTCTACGAGCAGTACTTC. The chain links TRBV7-2 to TRBJ2-7; 7 bases fit TRBD1. The V gene's germline CDR1 is SGHTA and CDR2 FQGNSA. The CDR3 totals 15 residues. With 0 bases clipped from V and 3 bases from J, the junction kept 5 bases outside the gene matches.

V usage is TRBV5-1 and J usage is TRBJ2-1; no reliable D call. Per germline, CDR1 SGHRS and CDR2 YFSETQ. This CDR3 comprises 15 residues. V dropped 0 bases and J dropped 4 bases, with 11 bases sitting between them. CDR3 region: CASSLVGVGYNEQFF. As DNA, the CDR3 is TGCGCCAGCAGCTTGGTCGGAGTTGGGTACAATGAGCAGTTCTTC.

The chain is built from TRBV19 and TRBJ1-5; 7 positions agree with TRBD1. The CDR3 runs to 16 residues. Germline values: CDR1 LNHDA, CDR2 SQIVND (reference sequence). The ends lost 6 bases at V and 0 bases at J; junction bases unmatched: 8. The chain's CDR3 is CASSSGTEISNQPQHF. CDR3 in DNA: TGTGCCAGTAGCTCCGGGACAGAGATTAGCAATCAGCCCCAGCATTTT. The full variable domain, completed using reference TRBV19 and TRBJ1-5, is DGGITQSPKYLFRKEGQNVTLSCEQNLNHDAMYWYRQDPGQGLRLIYYSQIVNDFQKGDIAEGYSVSREKKESFPLTVTSAQKNPTAFYLCASSSGTEISNQPQHFGDGTRLSIL.

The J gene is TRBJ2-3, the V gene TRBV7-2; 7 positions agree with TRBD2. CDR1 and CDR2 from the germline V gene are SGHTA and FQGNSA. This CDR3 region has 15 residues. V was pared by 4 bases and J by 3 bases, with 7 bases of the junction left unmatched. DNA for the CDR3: TGTGCCAGCAGCTCTGAGCGGGGATTGACAGATACGCAGTATTTT. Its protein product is CASSSERGLTDTQYF.

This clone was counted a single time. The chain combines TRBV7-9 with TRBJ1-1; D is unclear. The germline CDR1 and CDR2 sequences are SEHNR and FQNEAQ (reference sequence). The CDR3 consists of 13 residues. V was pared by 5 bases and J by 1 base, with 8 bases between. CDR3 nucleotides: TGTGCCAGCAGCCGTTACCAGAACACTGAAGCTTTCTTT. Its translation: CASSRYQNTEAFF. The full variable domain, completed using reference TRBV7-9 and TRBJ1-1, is DTGVSQNPRHKITKRGQNVTFRCDPISEHNRLYWYRQTLGQGPEFLTYFQNEAQLEKSRLLSDRFSAERPKGSFSTLEIQRTEQGDSAMYLCASSRYQNTEAFFGQGTRLTVV.

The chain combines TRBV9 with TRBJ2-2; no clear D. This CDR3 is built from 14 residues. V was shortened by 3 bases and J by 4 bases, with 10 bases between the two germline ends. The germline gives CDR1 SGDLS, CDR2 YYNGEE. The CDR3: CASSEAPGTGELFF. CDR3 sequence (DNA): TGTGCCAGCAGCGAAGCCCCCGGCACCGGGGAGCTGTTTTTT. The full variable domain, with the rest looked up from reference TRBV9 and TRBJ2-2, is DSGVTQTPKHLITATGQRVTLRCSPRSGDLSVYWYQQSLDQGLQFLIQYYNGEERAKGNILERFSAQQFPDLHSELNLSSLELGDSALYFCASSEAPGTGELFFGEGSRLTVL.

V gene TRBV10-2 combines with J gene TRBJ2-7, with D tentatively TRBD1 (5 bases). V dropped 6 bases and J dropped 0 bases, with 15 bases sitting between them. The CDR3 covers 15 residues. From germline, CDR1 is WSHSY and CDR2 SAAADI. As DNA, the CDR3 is TGCGCCAGCAGCGAGGCGGACAACCTCTCCTACGAGCAGTACTTC. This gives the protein CASSEADNLSYEQYF.

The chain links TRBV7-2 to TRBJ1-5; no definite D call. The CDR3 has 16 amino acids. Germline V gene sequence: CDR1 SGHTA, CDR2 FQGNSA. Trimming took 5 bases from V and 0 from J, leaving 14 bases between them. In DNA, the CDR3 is TGTGCCAGCAGCACCTTAGGTAGGGATAGCAATCAGCCCCAGCATTTT. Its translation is CASSTLGRDSNQPQHF.

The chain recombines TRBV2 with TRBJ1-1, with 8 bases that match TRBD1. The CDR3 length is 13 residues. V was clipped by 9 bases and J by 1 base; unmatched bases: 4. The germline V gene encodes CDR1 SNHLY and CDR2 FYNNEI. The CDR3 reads CARRTGRNTEAFF. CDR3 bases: TGTGCCAGACGGACAGGGCGGAACACTGAAGCTTTCTTT.

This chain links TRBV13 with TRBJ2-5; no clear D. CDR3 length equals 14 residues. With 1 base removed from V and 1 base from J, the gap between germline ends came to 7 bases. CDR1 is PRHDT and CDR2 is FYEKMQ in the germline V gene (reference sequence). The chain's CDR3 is CASSLVGSQETQYF. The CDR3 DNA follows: TGTGCCAGCAGCTTAGTTGGGTCCCAAGAGACCCAGTACTTC. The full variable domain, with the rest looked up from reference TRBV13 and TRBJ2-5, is AAGVIQSPRHLIKEKRETATLKCYPIPRHDTVYWYQQGPGQDPQFLISFYEKMQSDKGSIPDRFSAQQFSDYHSELNMSSLELGDSALYFCASSLVGSQETQYFGPGTRLLVL.

The CDR3 DNA reads TGTGCCAGCAGTTCTACTCCCTTTAGAAGCTCCTATAATTCACCCCTCCACTTT. This encodes CASSSTPFRSSYNSPLHF. The chain employs TRBV27 and TRBJ1-6; no reliable D call. This CDR3 comprises 18 residues. Germline lookup yields CDR1 MNHEY and CDR2 SMNVEV (reference sequence). The V and J ends lost 4 bases and 0 bases respectively, with 16 bases between them.

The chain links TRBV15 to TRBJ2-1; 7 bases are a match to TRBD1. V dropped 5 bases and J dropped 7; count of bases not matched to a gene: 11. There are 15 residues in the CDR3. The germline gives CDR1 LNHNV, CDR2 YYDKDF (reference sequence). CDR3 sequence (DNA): TGTGCCACCAGCGCCAGGGGGTTGCTTTTGAATGAGCAGTTCTTC. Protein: CATSARGLLLNEQFF.